This is a list of T cell receptor beta chains from one sample in a study of blood T cell repertoires in COVID-19. TCRdb's table, derived via immunoSEQ multiplex PCR, lists solely in-frame clones and lacks some. The repertoire holds about 200,000 clones, with 85% to 90% as singletons. Source material: peripheral blood. The receptors shown here come from a man older than 75 with acute or convalescent COVID-19. The CDR3 runs from the conserved cysteine through the conserved F or W. A D gene is named only where the DNA matches it firmly. Where a row states a size, it is once, few, many or the class of an expanded clone; other rows omit it.

j_call | clone_size | d_call | v_call | cdr3_nt | cdr3_aa
TRBJ1-5 | NA | NA | TRBV2 | TGTGCCAGCAGCCAGATTACAGGGATAGGCAATCAGCCCCAGCATTTT | CASSQITGIGNQPQHF
TRBJ2-1 | NA | NA | TRBV3-1/TRBV3-2 | TGTGCCAGCAGCCAAGTTCCCTCCGGTGAGCAGTTCTTC | CASSQVPSGEQFF
TRBJ1-6 | few | NA | TRBV2 | TGTGCCAGCAGATTAGGGGGGGCGTCCTATAATTCACCCCTCCACTTT | CASRLGGASYNSPLHF
TRBJ1-6 | few | TRBD1 | TRBV7-2 | TGTGCCAGCAGCTTAAACAGGGGTGGGAATTCACCCCTCCACTTT | CASSLNRGGNSPLHF
TRBJ2-5 | once | TRBD2 | TRBV11-3 | TGTGCCAGCAGCTTCGGACTAGCGGGAGTTGGGGCTCAAGAGACCCAGTACTTC | CASSFGLAGVGAQETQYF
TRBJ2-1 | NA | TRBD2 | TRBV19 | TGTGCCAGTAGTATTGGCGGGAGGGCCCACAATGAGCAGTTCTTC | CASSIGGRAHNEQFF
TRBJ2-1 | NA | TRBD2 | TRBV27 | TGTGCCAGCAGTTCCACCGGGGGGACTAGCAAGAGCTCCTACAATGAGCAGTTCTTC | CASSSTGGTSKSSYNEQFF
TRBJ2-7 | NA | NA | TRBV24-1 | TGTGCCACCAATCACCCGCCGGGATACGAGCAGTACTTC | CATNHPPGYEQYF
TRBJ2-4 | NA | TRBD2 | TRBV5-1 | TGCGCCAGCAGCCCGAGCCAGGGACTAGCGGGAGCCAAAAACATTCAGTACTTC | CASSPSQGLAGAKNIQYF
TRBJ2-5 | once | TRBD1 | TRBV5-1 | TGCGCCAGCAGCAAAGGGGACAGGGGGGAAGAGACCCAGTACTTC | CASSKGDRGEETQYF
TRBJ1-5 | NA | NA | TRBV19 | TGTGCCAGTACCCCCGCTTGGCAACCGAGCAATCAGCCCCAGCATTTT | CASTPAWQPSNQPQHF
TRBJ1-3 | NA | TRBD1 | TRBV7-3 | TGTGCCATCCAGGCCAGGGGGGCCCGAGCGGGAAACACCATATATTTT | CAIQARGARAGNTIYF
TRBJ2-1 | once | TRBD2 | TRBV14 | TGTGCCAGCAGCCCATCCCTAATGACTAGCGGGAGGGATCTCTTCTACAATGAGCAGTTCTTC | CASSPSLMTSGRDLFYNEQFF
TRBJ1-1 | NA | TRBD1 | TRBV18 | TGTGCCAGCTCATTCGGGACAGCCATGAACACTGAAGCTTTCTTT | CASSFGTAMNTEAFF
TRBJ1-2 | NA | TRBD1 | TRBV19 | TGTGCCAGTAGTATCGGACAGGGGCGGCCAGAATCTCGCGGCTACACCTTC | CASSIGQGRPESRGYTF
TRBJ2-1 | NA | NA | TRBV30 | TGTGCCTGGAGAGCGCAATTGTACAATGAGCAGTTCTTC | CAWRAQLYNEQFF
TRBJ2-2 | NA | NA | TRBV27 | TGTGCCAGCAGCCGCCAAGCGACCGGGACAACCGGGGAGCTGTTTTTT | CASSRQATGTTGELFF
TRBJ2-1 | NA | TRBD2 | TRBV7-3 | TGTGCCAGCAGCACCGGGACTAGCTCGGATGAGCAGTTCTTC | CASSTGTSSDEQFF
TRBJ2-1 | NA | NA | TRBV24-1 | TGTGCCACCAGTGATGTGCGTCCGGGGGACTCCTACAATGAGCAGTTCTTC | CATSDVRPGDSYNEQFF
TRBJ1-1 | NA | NA | TRBV4-1 | TGCGCCAGCAGCCAAGATCCTGCCAGGGCTCCCTACACTGAAGCTTTCTTT | CASSQDPARAPYTEAFF
TRBJ2-5 | NA | NA | TRBV6-1 | TGTGCCAGCAGTGAATTCTATAAACAAGAGACCCAGTACTTC | CASSEFYKQETQYF
TRBJ1-4 | NA | NA | TRBV4-3 | TGCGCCAGCAGCCGGAGCAATGGGGAGGGCGAAAAACTGTTTTTT | CASSRSNGEGEKLFF
TRBJ2-5 | NA | NA | TRBV7-3 | TGTGCCAGCAGCAAACAGACAGGCCACCGTGAGACCCAGTACTTC | CASSKQTGHRETQYF
TRBJ1-1 | once | TRBD1 | TRBV6-5 | TGTGCCAGCAGCGGCGGATGGGACAGCAGTTCGGCTTTCTTT | CASSGGWDSSSAFF
TRBJ2-1 | NA | NA | TRBV28 | TGTGCCAGCAGTTTATTCGCGGGAAATAGCTACAATGAGCAGTTCTTC | CASSLFAGNSYNEQFF
TRBJ2-5 | NA | TRBD2 | TRBV15 | TGTGCCACCAGCAGGGCCCTGGGTAGCGGGAGGCGGGAGACCCAGTACTTC | CATSRALGSGRRETQYF
TRBJ2-1 | NA | NA | TRBV5-1 | TGCGCCAGCAGCTCCCAGGGGGAGGTCTACAATGAGCAGTTCTTC | CASSSQGEVYNEQFF
TRBJ2-7 | NA | NA | TRBV30 | TGTGCCTGGAGCGGGGTGTATGAGCAGTACTTC | CAWSGVYEQYF
TRBJ2-2 | NA | TRBD2 | TRBV5-4 | TGTGCCAGCAGAAAAGCGGGAGGATCGAACACCGGGGAGCTGTTTTTT | CASRKAGGSNTGELFF
TRBJ2-7 | NA | TRBD2 | TRBV18 | TGTGCCAGCTCGCCCCCTGCTAGCGGGAGTTTATACGAGCAGTACTTC | CASSPPASGSLYEQYF
TRBJ1-2 | NA | NA | TRBV18 | TGTGCCAGCTCGGATATTCGGGACGGGGGCTATGGCTACACCTTC | CASSDIRDGGYGYTF
TRBJ2-3 | NA | TRBD2 | TRBV6-5 | TGTGCCAGCCGGCCCGGGACTAGCCGTACAAGTACGCAGTATTTT | CASRPGTSRTSTQYF
TRBJ2-1 | NA | TRBD2 | TRBV9 | TGTGCCAGCAGCTTCCTAGCGGGAGGGCCGGGGAATGAGCAGTTCTTC | CASSFLAGGPGNEQFF
TRBJ1-1 | NA | TRBD1 | TRBV6-5 | TGTGCCAGCAGTTACTTGGGACAGGGCACTGAAGCTTTCTTT | CASSYLGQGTEAFF
TRBJ1-1 | NA | TRBD1 | TRBV3-1/TRBV3-2 | TGTGCCAGCAGCCAAGATCGCGGCAGGGGGACTGAAGCTTTCTTT | CASSQDRGRGTEAFF
TRBJ1-3 | NA | NA | TRBV5-1 | TGCGCCAGCAGCTTGGATGGCAGGACTACTGGAAACACCATATATTTT | CASSLDGRTTGNTIYF
TRBJ2-2 | NA | TRBD2 | TRBV11-2 | TGTGCCAGCAGCTTGAGGGGACTAGCTCCCGGGGAGCTGTTTTTT | CASSLRGLAPGELFF
TRBJ1-2 | NA | NA | TRBV29-1 | TGCAGCGTTGTGTTGGGGGGACTCCCAAACTATGGCTACACCTTC | CSVVLGGLPNYGYTF
TRBJ2-6 | once | TRBD2 | TRBV27 | TGTGCCAGCAGCGGGGGGCTAGCGGGAACTGGGGCCAACGTCCTGACTTTC | CASSGGLAGTGANVLTF
TRBJ2-3 | NA | NA | TRBV5-6 | TGTGCCAGCAGTCTGGTGGGGGGTCCGGATACGCAGTATTTT | CASSLVGGPDTQYF
TRBJ1-1 | NA | TRBD1 | TRBV7-2 | TGTGCCAGCAGCTTGACAGGGGCGAACACTGAAGCTTTCTTT | CASSLTGANTEAFF
TRBJ1-2 | NA | NA | TRBV19 | TGTGCCAGTCATCCGGCTGGCAGACCAACTACAGGCTACACCTTC | CASHPAGRPTTGYTF
TRBJ1-2 | NA | NA | TRBV7-2 | TGTGCCAGCAGCTTAGGCCGGGTGGATGGCTACACCTTC | CASSLGRVDGYTF
TRBJ2-3 | NA | NA | TRBV7-2 | TGTGCCAGCAGCTTAGATCCCCCATATGCGCCCGATACGCAGTATTTT | CASSLDPPYAPDTQYF
TRBJ1-5 | NA | NA | TRBV27 | TGTGCCAGCGGCCCGGAGAATCAGCCCCAGCATTTT | CASGPENQPQHF
TRBJ2-2 | NA | TRBD2 | TRBV24-1 | TGTGCCACCAGTGACCTCGGACTAGCGGGAGGGGCGGGCACCGGGGAGCTGTTTTTT | CATSDLGLAGGAGTGELFF
TRBJ2-3 | NA | TRBD1 | TRBV12-5 | TGTGCTAGTGGTCCCTCCCCGGGACAGGTTCCAGATACGCAGTATTTT | CASGPSPGQVPDTQYF
TRBJ2-3 | NA | TRBD2 | TRBV5-1 | TGCGCCAGCAGCACAGGACTAGCGGGGGGCCGCACAGATACGCAGTATTTT | CASSTGLAGGRTDTQYF